One T cell receptor beta chain is described in this entry. Time point in this sample: proximal margin of the surgical specimen (macroscopically non-inflamed). The data belong to a study of T cell repertoires in ileal Crohn's disease. The protocol was immunoSEQ multiplex PCR, while the TCRdb copy is restricted to in-frame clones and leaves out a portion. The sample consists of around 7,000 clones, roughly 80% of them appearing once. The V end lost 2 bases, the J end lost 0 bases, and 5 bases lay between the germline ends. CDR3 length: 14 residues. Germline lookup yields CDR1 MDHEN and CDR2 SYDVKM. Sequencing was performed on ileal tissue. The TCR was taken from an adult with Crohn's disease. This chain connects TRBV28 to TRBJ2-1; D perhaps matches TRBD1 (5 bases). The chain's CDR3 is CASSLQGSYNEQFF. Written as DNA, the CDR3 is TGTGCCAGCAGTTTACAGGGCTCCTACAATGAGCAGTTCTTC. The full variable domain, in which reference TRBV28 and TRBJ2-1 provide the parts outside the CDR3, is DVKVTQSSRYLVKRTGEKVFLECVQDMDHENMFWYRQDPGLGLRLIYFSYDVKMKEKGDIPEGYSVSREKKERFSLILESASTNQTSMYLCASSLQGSYNEQFFGPGTRLTVL.